Below are 10 T cell receptor beta chains sequenced from a single sample in a study of response to subunit inactivated influenza vaccine. MiXCR, applied by TCRdb to the RT-PCR reads, yields one record per CDR3 protein. The table records roughly 670,000 distinct CDR3 sequences, around 13% of them present only once. Specimen: PBMCs from blood, collected 14 to 15 days before vaccination. The receptors were gathered from a man between 50 and 59 years old who received an inactivated influenza vaccine.

This clonotype showed up just a few times. J is TRBJ2-5 and V is TRBV29-1; TRBD1 matches at 9 bases. CDR1 is SQVTM, CDR2 ANQGSEA, per germline. V lost 6 bases, J lost 1 base, and 6 bases stayed unmatched. The CDR3 totals 14 residues. The CDR3 bases are TGCAGCGTGGGGACAGGGATACTCCAAGAGACCCAGTACTTC. It translates to CSVGTGILQETQYF.

This clonotype has just a few counts. The chain recombines TRBV21-1 with TRBJ2-3; TRBD2 is the table's D call, not checked against the DNA. TRBV21-1 represents a pseudogene. The CDR3 length is 16 residues. CDR3 in amino acids: CASSKGSSGGTDTQYF. The CDR3 DNA follows: TGTGCCAGCAGCAAAGGGAGTAGCGGAGGCACAGATACGCAGTATTTT.

This clonotype was detected a few times. The V call is TRBV4-1, the J call TRBJ2-7, with 12 nucleotides matching TRBD2. The CDR3 covers 15 residues. Germline CDR1 reads MGHRA; CDR2 reads YSYEKL. J was trimmed by 7 bases and V by 4 bases; bases with no gene match: 8. CDR3 sequence reads: CASSRLAGEVYEQYF. The DNA for the CDR3 is TGCGCCAGCAGCCGACTAGCGGGGGAGGTGTATGAGCAGTACTTC.

This clonotype showed up just a few times. The genes are TRBV4-1 and TRBJ2-1; the D is unclear. Germline V gene lookup returns CDR1 MGHRA and CDR2 YSYEKL. The CDR3 runs to 16 residues. Deletions cut 1 base from V and 2 bases from J, with 12 bases between. The CDR3 loop is CASSQVVIITYNEQFF. The DNA of the CDR3 is TGCGCCAGCAGCCAAGTTGTCATCATTACCTACAATGAGCAGTTCTTC.

The chain has TRBV12-3 or TRBV12-4 and TRBJ2-1; weak D call: TRBD2 (5 bases). V gave up 3 bases and J gave up 11 bases, with 11 bases separating them. The CDR3 has 12 residues. The CDR3 DNA follows: TGTGCCAGCAGTTTCGCGACTAATAAGCAGTTCTTC. It specifies CASSFATNKQFF.

The V and J genes are TRBV28 and TRBJ1-2; 10 positions agree with TRBD1. CDR1 and CDR2 from the germline V gene are MDHEN and SYDVKM. There are 14 residues in the CDR3. V lost 5 bases and J lost 8; bases outside the gene matches: 8. The CDR3 DNA reads TGTGCCAGCAGTAGAGGGACAGGGGTAATCGGCTACACCTTC. Residues: CASSRGTGVIGYTF.

The rearrangement joins TRBV6-2 or TRBV6-3 to TRBJ2-2; no definite D call. The length of the CDR3 is 14 residues. The germline gives CDR1 MNHEY, CDR2 SVGEGT. V lost 3 bases to trimming and J lost 7 bases, with 12 bases between them. The CDR3: CASSYTAAVGELFF. The CDR3 DNA sequence: TGTGCCAGCAGTTATACCGCGGCAGTCGGGGAGCTGTTTTTT.

The CDR3 region is CSAREADYSYEQYF. The CDR3 nucleotides read TGCAGTGCTAGGGAAGCGGACTATTCCTACGAGCAGTACTTC. The genes are TRBV20-1 and TRBJ2-7; D may be TRBD2 (6 bases). Trimming cost V 3 bases and J 1 base, with 13 bases left between them. CDR1 is DFQATT, CDR2 SNEGSKA, per germline (reference sequence). This CDR3 has 14 residues.

This rearrangement joins TRBV4-2 to TRBJ1-5; D not resolved. CDR1 and CDR2 from the germline V gene are LGHNA and YNFKEQ. V lost 3 bases, J lost 7 bases, and 13 bases lay in between. The CDR3 loop spans 14 amino acids. The CDR3 DNA is TGTGCCAGCAGCCACACTTCGGACGGACAGCCCCAGCATTTT. This codes for CASSHTSDGQPQHF.

This clonotype was picked up a small number of times. V and J are TRBV7-2 and TRBJ2-1, with D hard to call. The CDR3 extends over 16 amino acids. Between the trimmed V and J ends, which lost 1 base and 4 bases, there was a span of 14 bases. Germline assignment: CDR1 SGHTA and CDR2 FQGNSA. Here the CDR3 reads CASSLGQVGPYNEQFF. In nucleotides, the CDR3 is TGTGCCAGCAGCTTAGGTCAGGTAGGCCCTTACAATGAGCAGTTCTTC.